Listed here is a single TCR beta chain. This clone has just one count. Its antigen target is currently unknown. One base away there is no much larger clone; base qualities are not given. The CDR3 measures 15 amino acids from cysteine to phenylalanine. Only the CDR3 portion is preserved as DNA: 45 bases, with reading frame beginning at the first base. CDR1 and CDR2, per the germline V gene, are SGDLS and YYNGEE. For this chain, trimming is 5 bases at the V end and 7 bases at the J end, and the number of junction bases without a gene match is 10. Library preparation was by the immunoSEQ multiplex PCR assay. In its TCRdb copy, this immuneACCESS table keeps in-frame sequences only and misses some clones. Where compared with another copy, unresolved V genes explain less than half of these, and the others have no known cause. The sample contains over 65,000 clones, over 85% of them found a single time. Approximately 0.26% of the sample comes from the top ten.

This sample was taken from a study of technical replicates of blood from a handful of donors listed by TCRdb under 2017. The receptor was derived from a human donor in good health. Sequencing input: T cells isolated from PBMCs. Recombination joined TRBV9 with TRBJ2-1, with 9 bases in between that match TRBD2. The nucleotides are TGTGCCAGCAGGAATGCGGGAGGGCCGAGGAATGAGCAGTTCTTC. Its protein is CASRNAGGPRNEQFF.